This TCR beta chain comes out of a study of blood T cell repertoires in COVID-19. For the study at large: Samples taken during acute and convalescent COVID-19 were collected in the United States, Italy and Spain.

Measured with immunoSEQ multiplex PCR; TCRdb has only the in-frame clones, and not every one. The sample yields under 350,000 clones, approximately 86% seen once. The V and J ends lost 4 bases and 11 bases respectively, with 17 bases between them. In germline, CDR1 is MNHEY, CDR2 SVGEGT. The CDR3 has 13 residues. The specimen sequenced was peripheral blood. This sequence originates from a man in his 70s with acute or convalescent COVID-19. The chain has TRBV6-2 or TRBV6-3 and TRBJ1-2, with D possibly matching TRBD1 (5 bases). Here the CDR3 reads CASSSELIGHYTF. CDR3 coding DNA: TGTGCCAGCAGTTCCGAGCTGATAGGACATTACACCTTC.